This TCR beta chain stems from a study of shared clonotypes between healthy human individuals. Study-wide findings and caveats: Clonotype sharing among donors was thought likely to change with sequencing depth.

Regarding this clone: Antigen specificity is unknown.

Some clones are missing from TCRdb's copy, which holds only in-frame ones; the method was immunoSEQ multiplex PCR. The table lists over 1.4 million clones, roughly 96% of them singletons. The CDR3 consists of 15 residues. Per germline, CDR1 SGHVS and CDR2 FQNEAQ. V lost 2 bases and J lost 6, with 17 bases in between. The receptor comes from a young man in good health. Sequenced input: naive CD4+ T cells sorted from blood. Subset reported: CD45RA+ positively selected. V usage is TRBV7-8 and J usage is TRBJ2-7, with TRBD1 as a possible D gene (6 bases). This CDR3 is CASSLPRTGKAEQYF. As DNA, the CDR3 is TGTGCCAGCAGCTTACCTCGTACAGGGAAGGCCGAGCAGTACTTC.